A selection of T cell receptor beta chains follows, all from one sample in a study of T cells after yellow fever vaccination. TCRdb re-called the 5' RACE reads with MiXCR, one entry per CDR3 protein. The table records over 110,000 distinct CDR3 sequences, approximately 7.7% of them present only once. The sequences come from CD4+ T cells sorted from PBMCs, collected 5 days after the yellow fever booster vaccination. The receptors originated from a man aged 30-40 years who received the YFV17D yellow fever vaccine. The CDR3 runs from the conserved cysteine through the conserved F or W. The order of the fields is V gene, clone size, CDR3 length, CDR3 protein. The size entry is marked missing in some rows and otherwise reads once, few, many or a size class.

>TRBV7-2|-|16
CASSPPSGRIYNEQFF
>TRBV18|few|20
CASSPNNMAGAGSGANVLTF
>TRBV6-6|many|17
CASSYPGRARSLETQYF
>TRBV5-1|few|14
CASSLDLAGGPPFF
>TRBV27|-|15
CASRPGYFSTDTQYF
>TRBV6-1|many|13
CASGRDLTDTQYF
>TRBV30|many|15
CAWITGGKANYGYTF
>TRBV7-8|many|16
CASSLGGTGGTGELFF
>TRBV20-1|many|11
CSAPGQYGYTF
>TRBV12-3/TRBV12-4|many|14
CASSQVSLNTEAFF
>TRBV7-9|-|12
CASTLGTYEQYF
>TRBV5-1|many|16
CASRPDRAVNTGELFF
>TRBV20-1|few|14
CSAVLAGGPDEQYF
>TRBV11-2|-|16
CASSSYRVNSYNEQFF
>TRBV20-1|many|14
CSAGMSGTTDTQYF
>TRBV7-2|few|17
CASSKRLTVYGSDEQFF
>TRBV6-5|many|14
CASNRQGVSETQYF
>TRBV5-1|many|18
CASSSRKTTAGSYNEQFF
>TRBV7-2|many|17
CASSLVLAGGFHNEQFF
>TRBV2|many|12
CAGGLAVETQYF